This T cell receptor (beta chain) was retrieved from a study of T cell responses to AZD1222 COVID-19 vaccine. Clones were read by immunoSEQ multiplex PCR, and TCRdb kept only the in-frame ones, dropping some. The sample lists approximately 150,000 clones, around 90% occurring once. The clonotype originates from an adult in good health. The sample in question was peripheral blood, obtained on day 0 of AZD1222 vaccination.

CDR3 amino acids: CASSETSGRMGEQYF. For the CDR3, the DNA is TGTGCCAGCAGCGAAACTAGCGGGAGGATGGGAGAGCAGTACTTC. V and J are TRBV7-9 and TRBJ2-7; 12 nucleotides agree with TRBD2. This CDR3 region has 15 residues. Germline V gives CDR1 SEHNR, CDR2 FQNEAQ (reference sequence). The V segment lost 5 bases and the J segment 7 bases; nucleotides outside the gene matches: 9. Drawing the rest from reference TRBV7-9 and TRBJ2-7, the complete variable domain is DTGVSQNPRHKITKRGQNVTFRCDPISEHNRLYWYRQTLGQGPEFLTYFQNEAQLEKSRLLSDRFSAERPKGSFSTLEIQRTEQGDSAMYLCASSETSGRMGEQYFGPGTRLTVT.